The 4 T cell receptor beta chains reported below all come from one sample, sequenced in a study of T cells in women clearing cervical HPV infection. Measured with immunoSEQ multiplex PCR; TCRdb has only the in-frame clones, and not every one. The listing contains under 50,000 clones. Sequences were obtained from blood buffy coat. These receptors were obtained from a woman between 18 and 70 years old with a cervical HPV16 infection that either progressed to CIN3+ or cleared (not recorded which).

Worth noting for this clone: An end of the junction does not agree with germline; a read error may underlie this. Read data end 3 residues before the CDR3 end; the end is taken from the germline J gene. This chain uses TRBV7-7 with TRBJ2-5, with 7 bases lining up with TRBD2. Germline V gives CDR1 SSHAT, CDR2 FNYEAQ (reference sequence). The CDR3 length is 16 residues. Partial CDR3 DNA: TGTGCTAGCAGCCCAGGGCTAGCGGAGCCTGGGGAGACC. Protein product: CASSPGLAEPGET. The whole CDR3 region reads CASSPGLAEPGETQYF.

A note on this clone: The CDR3 is cut off 3 residues early in the read; its end comes from the germline J gene. The chain joins TRBV7-8 to TRBJ2-7; TRBD2 aligns across 9 bases. Germline V gene sequence: CDR1 SGHVS, CDR2 FQNEAQ. J was trimmed by 5 bases and V by 1 base; bases with no gene match: 9. The CDR3 runs to 16 residues. The CDR3 DNA, read in part, is TGTGCCAGCAGCTTAGTCGTGGTGGGACTAGCTAACGAG. Translated, it gives CASSLVVVGLANE. The complete CDR3 sequence is CASSLVVVGLANEQYF.

About this clone: The read ends 3 residues before the CDR3 terminus; that terminus is restored from the germline J gene. The chain is built from TRBV7-2 and TRBJ1-2, with 7 bases aligning to TRBD1. The germline V gene encodes CDR1 SGHTA and CDR2 FQGNSA. The CDR3 has 15 amino acids. CDR3 loop: CASSLGTGKYNDYTF. Partial CDR3 DNA: TGTGCCAGCAGCTTAGGGACAGGTAAATACAATGAC. Using reference TRBV7-2 and TRBJ1-2 for the parts outside the CDR3, the full variable domain is GAGVSQSPSNKVTEKGKDVELRCDPISGHTALYWYRQSLGQGLEFLIYFQGNSAPDKSGLPSDRFSAERTGGSVSTLTIQRTQQEDSAVYLCASSLGTGKYNDYTFGSGTRLTVV.

In regard to this clone: Read data end 3 residues before the CDR3 end; the end is taken from the germline J gene. The chain uses TRBV29-1 and TRBJ2-1, with D unresolved. Germline V CDR1 and CDR2: SQVTM, ANQGSEA. This CDR3 is built from 11 residues. Between the trimmed V and J ends, which lost 4 bases and 7 bases, there was a span of 8 bases. Incomplete CDR3 DNA: TGCAGCGTTGGTCCCGGGAATGAG. This sequence encodes CSVGPGNE. The full CDR3 reads CSVGPGNEQFF.